This T cell receptor (beta chain) emerged from a study of CD8+ T cells in alopecia areata. Across the study: Treatment of the treated patients consisted of oral tofacitinib, 5 to 10 mg twice daily.

Details on this clone: Its antigen is not identified.

Reverse transcription of extracted RNA yielded cDNA, which provided the sequencing template. This table comes from immunoSEQ multiplex PCR, and its TCRdb copy is limited to in-frame clones, with some not included. The sample has some 180,000 clones, about 63% seen once. The germline V gene encodes CDR1 SQVTM and CDR2 ANQGSEA. V was cut by 4 bases and J by 0 bases, with 7 bases left in between. This CDR3 has 12 amino acids. The study's findings and limits: It was less clear whether patients shared TCRs than it was in mice, possibly because of HLA. For lesional scalp, especially alopecia totalis/universalis, clonality was higher than in normal scalp.

The specimen was CD4+ T cells sorted from blood, collected at week 0. This receptor was identified in a human donor with alopecia areata. This rearrangement joins TRBV29-1 to TRBJ2-7; no definite D call. The CDR3, as DNA: TGCAGCGTTGGCGGCAGCTCCTACGAGCAGTACTTC. This codes for CSVGGSSYEQYF.